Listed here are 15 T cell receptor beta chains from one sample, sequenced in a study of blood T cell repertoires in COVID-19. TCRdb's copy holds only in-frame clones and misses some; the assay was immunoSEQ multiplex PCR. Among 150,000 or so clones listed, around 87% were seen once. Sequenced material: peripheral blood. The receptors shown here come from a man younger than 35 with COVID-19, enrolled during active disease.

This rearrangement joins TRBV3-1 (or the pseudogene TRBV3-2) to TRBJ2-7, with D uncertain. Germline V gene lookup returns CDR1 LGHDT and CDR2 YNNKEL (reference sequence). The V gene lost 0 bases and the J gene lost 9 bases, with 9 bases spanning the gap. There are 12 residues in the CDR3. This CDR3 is CASSQDYERQYF. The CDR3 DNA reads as TGTGCCAGCAGCCAAGACTACGAAAGGCAGTACTTC.

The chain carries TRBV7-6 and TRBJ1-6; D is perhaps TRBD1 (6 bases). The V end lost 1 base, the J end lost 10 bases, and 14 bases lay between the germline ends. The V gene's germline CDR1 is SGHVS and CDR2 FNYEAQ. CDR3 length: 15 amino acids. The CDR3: CASSLVTGKGSPLHF. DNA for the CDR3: TGTGCCAGCAGCTTAGTTACAGGGAAGGGGTCACCCCTCCACTTT.

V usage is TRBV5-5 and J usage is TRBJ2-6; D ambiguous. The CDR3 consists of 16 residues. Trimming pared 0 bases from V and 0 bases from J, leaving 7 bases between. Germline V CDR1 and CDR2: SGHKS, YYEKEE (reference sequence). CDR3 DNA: TGTGCCAGCAGCTTGGGACTGGGCTCTGGGGCCAACGTCCTGACTTTC. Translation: CASSLGLGSGANVLTF.

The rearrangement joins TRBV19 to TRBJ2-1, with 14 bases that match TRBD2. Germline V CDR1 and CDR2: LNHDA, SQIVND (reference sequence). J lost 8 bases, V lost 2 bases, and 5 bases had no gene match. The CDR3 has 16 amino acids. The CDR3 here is CASSISGTSGSYEQFF. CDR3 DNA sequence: TGTGCCAGTAGTATATCGGGGACTAGCGGGAGCTATGAGCAGTTCTTC.

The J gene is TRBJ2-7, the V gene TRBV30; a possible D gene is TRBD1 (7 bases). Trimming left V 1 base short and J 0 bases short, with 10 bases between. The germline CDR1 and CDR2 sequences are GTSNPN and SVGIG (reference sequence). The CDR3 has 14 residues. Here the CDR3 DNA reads TGTGCCTGGAGTGCAGGGGGGAGCTCCTACGAGCAGTACTTC. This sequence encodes CAWSAGGSSYEQYF.

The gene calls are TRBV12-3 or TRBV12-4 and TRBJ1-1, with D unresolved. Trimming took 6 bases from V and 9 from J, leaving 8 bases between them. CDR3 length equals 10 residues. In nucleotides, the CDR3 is TGTGCCAGCAGCCTATACCAAGCTTTCTTT. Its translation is CASSLYQAFF.

CDR3 sequence (DNA): TGTGCCAGCAGCTTAGTTCATCCGGCAGGGAGGGTCATCGGGGAGCTGTTTTTT. Its translation: CASSLVHPAGRVIGELFF. The chain recombines TRBV11-2 with TRBJ2-2, with TRBD2 matching over 7 bases. The germline V gene has CDR1 SGHAT and CDR2 FQNNGV. The J segment lost 7 bases and the V segment lost 1 base, leaving 15 bases of the junction unmatched. This CDR3 spans 18 amino acids. Full variable domain (rest looked up from reference TRBV11-2 and TRBJ2-2): EAGVAQSPRYKIIEKRQSVAFWCNPISGHATLYWYQQILGQGPKLLIQFQNNGVVDDSQLPKDRFSAERLKGVDSTLKIQPAKLEDSAVYLCASSLVHPAGRVIGELFFGEGSRLTVL.

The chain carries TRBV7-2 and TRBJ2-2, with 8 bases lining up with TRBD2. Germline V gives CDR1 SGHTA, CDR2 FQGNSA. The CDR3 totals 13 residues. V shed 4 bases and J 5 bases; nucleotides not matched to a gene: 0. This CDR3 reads CASSSSGTGELFF. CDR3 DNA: TGTGCCAGCAGCTCTAGCGGGACCGGGGAGCTGTTTTTT. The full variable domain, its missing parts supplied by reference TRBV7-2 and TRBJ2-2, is GAGVSQSPSNKVTEKGKDVELRCDPISGHTALYWYRQSLGQGLEFLIYFQGNSAPDKSGLPSDRFSAERTGGSVSTLTIQRTQQEDSAVYLCASSSSGTGELFFGEGSRLTVL.

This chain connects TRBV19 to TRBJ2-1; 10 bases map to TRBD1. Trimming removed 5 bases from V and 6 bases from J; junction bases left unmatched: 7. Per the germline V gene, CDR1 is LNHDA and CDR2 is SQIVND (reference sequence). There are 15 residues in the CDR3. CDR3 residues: CASSRAGTGANEQFF. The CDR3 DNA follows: TGTGCCAGTAGTCGAGCCGGGACAGGGGCCAATGAGCAGTTCTTC.

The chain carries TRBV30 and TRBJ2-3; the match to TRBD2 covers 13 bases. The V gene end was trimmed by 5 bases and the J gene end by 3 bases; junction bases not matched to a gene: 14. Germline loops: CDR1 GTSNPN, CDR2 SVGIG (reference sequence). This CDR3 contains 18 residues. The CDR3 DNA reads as TGTGCCTGGGGGACTAGCGGGATGTTTGGTGTGAGGACAGATACGCAGTATTTT. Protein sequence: CAWGTSGMFGVRTDTQYF.

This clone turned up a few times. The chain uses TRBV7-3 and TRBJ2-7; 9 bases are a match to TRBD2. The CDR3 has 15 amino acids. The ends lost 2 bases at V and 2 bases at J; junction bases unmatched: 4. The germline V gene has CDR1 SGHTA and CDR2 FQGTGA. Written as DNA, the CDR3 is TGTGCCAGCAGCTTAGGGGCGGGAGGGCCCTACGAGCAGTACTTC. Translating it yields CASSLGAGGPYEQYF. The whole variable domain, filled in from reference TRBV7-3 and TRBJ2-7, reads GAGVSQTPSNKVTEKGKYVELRCDPISGHTALYWYRQSLGQGPEFLIYFQGTGAADDSGLPNDRFFAVRPEGSVSTLKIQRTERGDSAVYLCASSLGAGGPYEQYFGPGTRLTVT.

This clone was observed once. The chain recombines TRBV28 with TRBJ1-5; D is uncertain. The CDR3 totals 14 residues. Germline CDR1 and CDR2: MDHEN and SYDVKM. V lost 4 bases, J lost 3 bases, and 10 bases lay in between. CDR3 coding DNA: TGTGCCAGCAGTTCGCGGAGGTTCAATCAGCCCCAGCATTTT. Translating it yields CASSSRRFNQPQHF.

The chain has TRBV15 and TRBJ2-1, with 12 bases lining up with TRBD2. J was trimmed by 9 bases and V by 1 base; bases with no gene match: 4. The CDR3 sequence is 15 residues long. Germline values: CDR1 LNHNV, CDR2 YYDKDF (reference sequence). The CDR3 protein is CATSRGLAGGVEQFF. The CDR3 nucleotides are TGTGCCACCAGCAGAGGCCTAGCGGGAGGGGTTGAGCAGTTCTTC.

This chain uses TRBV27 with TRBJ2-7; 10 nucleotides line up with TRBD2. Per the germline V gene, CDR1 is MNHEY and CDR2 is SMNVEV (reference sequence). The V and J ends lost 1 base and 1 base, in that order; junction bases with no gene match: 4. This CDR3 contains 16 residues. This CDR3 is CASSLFRTSGSYEQYF. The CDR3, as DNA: TGTGCCAGCAGTTTATTTAGGACTAGCGGTTCCTACGAGCAGTACTTC.

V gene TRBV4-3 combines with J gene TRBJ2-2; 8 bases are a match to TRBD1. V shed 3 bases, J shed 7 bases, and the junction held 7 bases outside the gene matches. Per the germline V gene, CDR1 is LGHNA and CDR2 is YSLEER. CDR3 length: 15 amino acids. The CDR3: CASSQAQGANGELFF. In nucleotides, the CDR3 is TGCGCCAGCAGCCAGGCGCAGGGGGCGAACGGGGAGCTGTTTTTT.